This TCR beta chain was captured in a study of blood T cells in healthy people across ages. Findings and limits, study-wide: There was no known CMV status for donors, so expanded clonotype changes were possibly confounded. A strong correlation was found between TCR beta diversity and the percentage of naive T cells.

Each donor's blood draw was 7.5 to 10 milliliters of peripheral blood. Points on this clonotype: What it binds is unknown.

Using a J-beta primer mix together with a sample-barcoded 5' primer, a second PCR was run for roughly 7 to 12 cycles. TCRdb re-analysed the 5' RACE reads in MiXCR, keeping a single row per CDR3 protein. The table includes hundreds of thousands of distinct CDR3 sequences, 58% detected once. Germline V CDR1 and CDR2: MDHEN, SYDVKM. This CDR3 is built from 17 residues. V was trimmed by 6 bases and J by 1 base, leaving 19 bases between them. The receptor comes from a man in his sixties in good health. The chain joins TRBV28 to TRBJ2-1; D may be TRBD2 (6 bases). The specimen sequenced was blood. CDR3 nucleotides: TGTGCCAGCAGATCAGTCGGCGGGGTCCCTTCCTACAATGAGCAGTTCTTC. The encoded protein is CASRSVGGVPSYNEQFF.